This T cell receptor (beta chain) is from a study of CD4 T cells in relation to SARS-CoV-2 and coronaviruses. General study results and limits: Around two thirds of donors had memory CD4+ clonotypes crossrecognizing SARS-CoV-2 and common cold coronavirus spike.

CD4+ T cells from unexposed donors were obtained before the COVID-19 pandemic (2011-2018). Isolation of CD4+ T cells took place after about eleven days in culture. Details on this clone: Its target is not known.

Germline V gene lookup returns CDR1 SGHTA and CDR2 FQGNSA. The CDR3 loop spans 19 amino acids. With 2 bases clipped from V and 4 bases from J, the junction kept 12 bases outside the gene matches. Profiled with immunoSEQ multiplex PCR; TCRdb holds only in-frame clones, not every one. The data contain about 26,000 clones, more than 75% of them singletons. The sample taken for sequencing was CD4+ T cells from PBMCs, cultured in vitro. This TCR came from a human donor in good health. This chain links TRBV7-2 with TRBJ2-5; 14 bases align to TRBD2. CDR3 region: CASSLQLRTSGRIGETQYF. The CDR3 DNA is TGTGCCAGCAGCTTACAGCTTCGGACTAGCGGGAGGATTGGAGAGACCCAGTACTTC.